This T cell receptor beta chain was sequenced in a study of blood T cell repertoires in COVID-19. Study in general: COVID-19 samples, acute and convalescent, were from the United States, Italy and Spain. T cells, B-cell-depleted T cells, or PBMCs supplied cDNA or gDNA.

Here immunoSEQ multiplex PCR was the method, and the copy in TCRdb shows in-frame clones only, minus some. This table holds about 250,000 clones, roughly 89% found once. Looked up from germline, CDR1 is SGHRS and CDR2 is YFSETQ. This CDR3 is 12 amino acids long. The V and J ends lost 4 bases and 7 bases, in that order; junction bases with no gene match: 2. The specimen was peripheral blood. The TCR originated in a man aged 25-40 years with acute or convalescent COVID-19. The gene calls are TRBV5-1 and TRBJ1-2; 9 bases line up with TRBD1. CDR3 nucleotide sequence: TGCGCCAGCAGCCTGGACAGGGGTGGCTACACCTTC. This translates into CASSLDRGGYTF.